This TCR beta chain was observed in a study of naive CD8 T cells in extremely preterm neonates. Looked up from germline, CDR1 is SGHTA and CDR2 is FQGNSA. Trimming pared 4 bases from V and 5 bases from J, leaving 11 bases between. This CDR3 region has 13 residues. Healthy nonsmoking adults and healthy children aged roughly 16-60 months donated peripheral blood. Profiling relied on immunoSEQ multiplex PCR, and the TCRdb table lists in-frame clones only, not all of them. Of under 6,000 clones in the sample, 98% are singletons; the top ten hold around 0.6%. Sequencing input: naive CD8+ T cells from blood. J is TRBJ1-1 and V is TRBV7-2, with no clear D. The sequence was obtained from a human donor in good health. This CDR3 is CASSWATGTEAFF. CDR3 bases: TGTGCCAGCAGCTGGGCCACGGGAACTGAAGCTTTCTTT.